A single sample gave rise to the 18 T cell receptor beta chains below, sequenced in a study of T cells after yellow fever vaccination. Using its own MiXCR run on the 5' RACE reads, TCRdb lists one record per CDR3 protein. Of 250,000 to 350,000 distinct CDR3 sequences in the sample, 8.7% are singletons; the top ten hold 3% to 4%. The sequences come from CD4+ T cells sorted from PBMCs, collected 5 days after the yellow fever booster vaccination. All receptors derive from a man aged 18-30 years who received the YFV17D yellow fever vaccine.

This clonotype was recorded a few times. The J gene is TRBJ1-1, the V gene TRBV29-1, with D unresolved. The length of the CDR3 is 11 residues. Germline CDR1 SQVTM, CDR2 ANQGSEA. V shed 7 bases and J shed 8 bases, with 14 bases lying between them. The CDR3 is CSALPGREAFF. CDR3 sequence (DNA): TGCAGCGCCCTTCCGGGGAGAGAAGCTTTCTTT.

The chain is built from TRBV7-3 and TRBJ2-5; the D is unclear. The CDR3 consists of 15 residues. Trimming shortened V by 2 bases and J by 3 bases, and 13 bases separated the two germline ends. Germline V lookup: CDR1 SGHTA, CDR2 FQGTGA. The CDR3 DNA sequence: TGTGCCAGCAGCTTAGAGGCCGCCAGAAAAGAGACCCAGTACTTC. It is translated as CASSLEAARKETQYF.

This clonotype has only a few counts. CDR3 region: CASSYPLAGVNNEQFF. The CDR3 DNA follows: TGTGCCAGCAGTTACCCCCTTGCGGGGGTAAACAATGAGCAGTTCTTC. The gene calls are TRBV6-2 or TRBV6-3 and TRBJ2-1; 7 positions match TRBD2. Germline CDR1 MNHEY, CDR2 SVGEGT. The CDR3 has 16 amino acids. V lost 2 bases to trimming and J lost 5 bases; unmatched junction nucleotides: 9.

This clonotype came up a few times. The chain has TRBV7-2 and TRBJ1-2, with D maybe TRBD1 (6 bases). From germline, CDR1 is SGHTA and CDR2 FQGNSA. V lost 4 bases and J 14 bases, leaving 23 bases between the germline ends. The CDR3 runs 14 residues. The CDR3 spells CASSSFPRRGAPTF. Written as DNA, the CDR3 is TGTGCCAGCAGCTCTTTCCCCCGTAGGGGGGCCCCTACCTTC.

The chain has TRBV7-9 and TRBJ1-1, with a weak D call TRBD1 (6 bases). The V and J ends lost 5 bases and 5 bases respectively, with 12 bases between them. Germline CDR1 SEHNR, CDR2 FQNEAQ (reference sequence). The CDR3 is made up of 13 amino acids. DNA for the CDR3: TGTGCCAGCAGCCCTCCGGGGGCGACTGAAGCTTTCTTT. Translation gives CASSPPGATEAFF.

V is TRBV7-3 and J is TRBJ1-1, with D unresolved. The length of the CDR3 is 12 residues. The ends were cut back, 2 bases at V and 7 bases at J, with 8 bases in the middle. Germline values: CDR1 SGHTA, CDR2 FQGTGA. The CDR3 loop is CASSLQEGEAFF. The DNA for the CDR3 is TGTGCCAGCAGCTTACAGGAAGGTGAAGCTTTCTTT.

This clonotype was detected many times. The CDR3 here is CATSRDIQASYEQYF. The CDR3 DNA sequence: TGTGCCACCAGCAGAGATATCCAGGCTTCCTACGAGCAGTACTTC. V usage is TRBV15 and J usage is TRBJ2-7; D is uncertain. V lost 0 bases and J lost 1, with 10 bases in between. Per the germline V gene, CDR1 is LNHNV and CDR2 is YYDKDF (reference sequence). The CDR3 has 15 residues.

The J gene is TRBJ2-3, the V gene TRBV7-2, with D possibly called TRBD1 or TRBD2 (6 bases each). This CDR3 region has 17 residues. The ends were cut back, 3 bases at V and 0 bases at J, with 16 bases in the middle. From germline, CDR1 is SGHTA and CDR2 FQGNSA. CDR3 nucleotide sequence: TGTGCCAGCAGCTTGGTCGGGTGGGGGGCTAGCACAGATACGCAGTATTTT. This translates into CASSLVGWGASTDTQYF.

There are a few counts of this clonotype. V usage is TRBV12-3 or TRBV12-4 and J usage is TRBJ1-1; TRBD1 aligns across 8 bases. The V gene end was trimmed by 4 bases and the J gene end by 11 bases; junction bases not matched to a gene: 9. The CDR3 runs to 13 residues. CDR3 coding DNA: TGTGCCAGCAGTTCCACCGCCACAGGGGGGGCTTTCTTT. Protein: CASSSTATGGAFF.

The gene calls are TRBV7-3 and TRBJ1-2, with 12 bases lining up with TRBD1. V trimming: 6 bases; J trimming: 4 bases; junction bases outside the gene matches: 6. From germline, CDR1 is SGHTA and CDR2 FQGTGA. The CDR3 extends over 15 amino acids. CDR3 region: CASRPSGQGAYGYTF. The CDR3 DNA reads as TGTGCCAGCAGACCATCGGGACAGGGGGCCTATGGCTACACCTTC.

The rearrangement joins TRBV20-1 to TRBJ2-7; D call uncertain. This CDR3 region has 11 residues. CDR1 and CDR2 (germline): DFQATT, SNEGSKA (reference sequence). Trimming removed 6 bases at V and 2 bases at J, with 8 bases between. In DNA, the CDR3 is TGCAGTGCCCGAGACCCCTACGAGCAGTACTTC. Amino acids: CSARDPYEQYF.

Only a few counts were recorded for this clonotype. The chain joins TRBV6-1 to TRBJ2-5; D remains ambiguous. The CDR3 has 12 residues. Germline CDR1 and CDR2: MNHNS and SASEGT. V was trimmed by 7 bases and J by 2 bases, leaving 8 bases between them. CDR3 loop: CASKSEQETQYF. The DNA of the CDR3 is TGTGCCAGCAAGAGTGAACAAGAGACCCAGTACTTC.

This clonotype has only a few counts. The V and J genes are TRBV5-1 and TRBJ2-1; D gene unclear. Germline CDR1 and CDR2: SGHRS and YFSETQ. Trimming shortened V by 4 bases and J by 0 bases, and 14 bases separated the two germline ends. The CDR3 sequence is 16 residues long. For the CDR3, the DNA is TGCGCCAGCAGCCGCAATACGGGCGACTCCTACAATGAGCAGTTCTTC. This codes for CASSRNTGDSYNEQFF.

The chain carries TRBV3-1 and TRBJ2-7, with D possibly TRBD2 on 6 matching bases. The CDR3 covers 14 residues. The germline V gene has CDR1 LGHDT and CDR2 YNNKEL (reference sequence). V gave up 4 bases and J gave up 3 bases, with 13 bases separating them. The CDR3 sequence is CASSPGVWDYEQYF. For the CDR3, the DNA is TGTGCCAGCAGCCCGGGGGTCTGGGACTACGAGCAGTACTTC.

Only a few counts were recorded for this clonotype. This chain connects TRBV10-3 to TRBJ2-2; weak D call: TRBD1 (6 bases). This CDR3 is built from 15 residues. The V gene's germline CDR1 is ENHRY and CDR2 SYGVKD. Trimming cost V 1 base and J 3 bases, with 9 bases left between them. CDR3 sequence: CAISELGADTGELFF. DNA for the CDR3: TGTGCCATCAGTGAGTTGGGGGCAGACACCGGGGAGCTGTTTTTT.

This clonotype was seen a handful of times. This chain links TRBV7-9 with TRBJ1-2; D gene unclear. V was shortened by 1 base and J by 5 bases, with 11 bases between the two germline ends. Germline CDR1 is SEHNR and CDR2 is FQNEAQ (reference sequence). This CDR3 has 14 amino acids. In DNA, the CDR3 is TGTGCCAGCAGCTTAGTCGCGGCCGAGTATGGCTACACCTTC. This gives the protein CASSLVAAEYGYTF.

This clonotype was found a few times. The CDR3 DNA reads TGCAGCGTTGACTCGGGAAATACCGGGGAGCTGTTTTTT. This encodes CSVDSGNTGELFF. The chain recombines TRBV29-1 with TRBJ2-2, with D maybe TRBD2 (5 bases). Trimming shortened V by 3 bases and J by 5 bases, and 10 bases separated the two germline ends. CDR3 length: 13 amino acids. Per the germline V gene, CDR1 is SQVTM and CDR2 is ANQGSEA.

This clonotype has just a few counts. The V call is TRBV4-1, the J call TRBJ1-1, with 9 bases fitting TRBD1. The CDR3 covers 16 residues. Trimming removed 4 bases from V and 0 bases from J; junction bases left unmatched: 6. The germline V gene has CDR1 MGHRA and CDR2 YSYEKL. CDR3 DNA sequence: TGCGCCAGCAGCCCAGGACAGGGGACTCTGAACACTGAAGCTTTCTTT. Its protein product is CASSPGQGTLNTEAFF.